The entry below describes one T cell receptor (beta chain). Its antigen is unidentified. This specimen comes from a study of PD-L1 blockade in urothelial cancer. Turning to the study itself: Patients commenced atezolizumab around 2014, and it was given at 1,200 mg intravenously every 3 weeks. Blood analysis occurred 3 weeks (second dose) and 6 weeks after treatment start. Findings and caveats of the study: Patients with below-median pretreatment blood clonality survived longer.

CDR3 length: 14 residues. Trimming took off 4 bases at V and 3 bases at J, with 14 bases between the two ends. Germline CDR1 is SGDLS and CDR2 is YYNGEE. Assay used: immunoSEQ multiplex PCR; TCRdb lists only in-frame clones, some missing. The table has tens of thousands of clones, approximately 87% seen once; the top ten hold roughly an eighth. Indicated time point: pretreatment peripheral blood. Pretreatment and on-treatment samples were taken, numbering 1 to 8 per patient. This TCR came from a man aged 55-75 years with urothelial cancer. The rearrangement uses TRBV9 and TRBJ2-7, with D possibly matching TRBD1 (6 bases). The sequenced sample was PBMCs, obtained around atezolizumab (anti-PD-L1) treatment. The CDR3 loop is CASSPRQVFYEQYF. DNA of the CDR3: TGTGCCAGCAGCCCACGACAGGTATTCTACGAGCAGTACTTC. The full variable domain, with the rest looked up from reference TRBV9 and TRBJ2-7, is DSGVTQTPKHLITATGQRVTLRCSPRSGDLSVYWYQQSLDQGLQFLIQYYNGEERAKGNILERFSAQQFPDLHSELNLSSLELGDSALYFCASSPRQVFYEQYFGPGTRLTVT.